These T cell receptor beta chains were read from a single sample in a study of blood T cell repertoires in COVID-19. Clones were read by immunoSEQ multiplex PCR, and TCRdb kept only the in-frame ones, dropping some. This sample has some 190,000 clones; roughly 80% occur once, and the top ten carry 3.2%. Input material: PBMCs or T cells enriched from blood (not recorded which). The receptor source for this set is a woman under 40 who had recovered from COVID-19. CDR3s include the opening cysteine and the closing phenylalanine or tryptophan. A D gene is named only where the DNA matches it firmly. Expanded clones are given a class, and other clones once, few, many or no size at all.

CASSAAGETQYF	TGTGCCAGCAGTGCGGCAGGGGAGACCCAGTACTTC	NA	TRBV2	TRBJ2-5	NA
CASSPGGLAGLGVDKNIQYF	TGTGCCAGCAGCCCGGGAGGACTAGCGGGTCTCGGTGTCGACAAAAACATTCAGTACTTC	TRBD2	TRBV5-5	TRBJ2-4	NA
CASSDVRAANYGYTF	TGTGCCAGCAGTGACGTAAGAGCCGCTAACTATGGCTACACCTTC	NA	TRBV2	TRBJ1-2	NA
CATSRPDRAIYEQYF	TGTGCCACCAGCAGACCGGACAGGGCAATCTACGAGCAGTACTTC	TRBD1	TRBV15	TRBJ2-7	NA
CASSQGQQDSTEAFF	TGTGCCAGCAGTCAAGGACAGCAGGACAGCACTGAAGCTTTCTTT	NA	TRBV2	TRBJ1-1	NA
CATQLQRNQPQHF	TGTGCCACCCAACTACAGCGGAATCAGCCCCAGCATTTT	NA	TRBV15	TRBJ1-5	once
CSVEQQGKGYTF	TGCAGCGTTGAACAGCAGGGGAAGGGCTACACCTTC	NA	TRBV29-1	TRBJ1-2	NA
CASSLGGDNSPLHF	TGTGCCAGCAGCTTGGGGGGAGACAATTCACCCCTCCACTTT	NA	TRBV27	TRBJ1-6	NA
CASSPRLAFPRMDTQYF	TGTGCCAGCAGCCCCCGATTGGCCTTCCCCCGCATGGATACGCAGTATTTT	NA	TRBV7-9	TRBJ2-3	NA
CASSVAQSYNSPLHF	TGTGCCAGCAGCGTAGCCCAATCCTATAATTCACCCCTCCACTTT	NA	TRBV9	TRBJ1-6	NA
CASSLGIPLTYNEQFF	TGCGCCAGCAGCTTGGGAATCCCCCTAACCTACAATGAGCAGTTCTTC	NA	TRBV5-1	TRBJ2-1	NA
CASSLNRGRYPDSNQPQHF	TGTGCCAGCAGTTTGAACAGGGGGCGATACCCCGATAGCAATCAGCCCCAGCATTTT	TRBD1	TRBV28	TRBJ1-5	NA
CASSQGSRGRAANIQYF	TGTGCCAGCAGCCAAGGGTCTCGGGGGAGGGCCGCAAACATTCAGTACTTC	TRBD2	TRBV3-1/TRBV3-2	TRBJ2-4	NA
CASSESTGGGNIHQPQHF	TGCGCCAGCAGTGAGTCGACAGGGGGCGGTAATATCCATCAGCCCCAGCATTTT	TRBD1	TRBV10-1	TRBJ1-5	NA
CASSFEGTSGVVGRLETQYF	TGCGCCAGCAGCTTTGAAGGGACTAGCGGGGTGGTCGGACGCCTTGAGACCCAGTACTTC	TRBD2	TRBV5-1	TRBJ2-5	NA
CASSLRQRENPRNEQFF	TGTGCCAGCAGTTTGCGCCAGCGGGAGAACCCAAGGAATGAGCAGTTCTTC	TRBD2	TRBV27	TRBJ2-1	once
CASSLGRGRYEQYF	TGTGCCAGCAGTTTAGGCAGGGGACGATACGAGCAGTACTTC	NA	TRBV28	TRBJ2-7	NA
CATSGRDRDLYEQYF	TGTGCCACCAGTGGCCGGGACAGGGACCTCTACGAGCAGTACTTC	TRBD1	TRBV24-1	TRBJ2-7	once
CASSRNRDRGPYNSPLHF	TGTGCCAGCAGCCGCAACCGGGACAGGGGGCCCTATAATTCACCCCTCCACTTT	TRBD1	TRBV11-2	TRBJ1-6	NA
CASSRTGGPYNEQFF	TGTGCCAGCAGTAGGACAGGGGGCCCCTACAATGAGCAGTTCTTC	TRBD1	TRBV6-5	TRBJ2-1	NA
CASSPMGGRTDTQYF	TGTGCCAGCAGCCCTATGGGGGGGCGAACAGATACGCAGTATTTT	NA	TRBV14	TRBJ2-3	NA
CASSSIYEQYF	TGTGCCAGCAGTTCAATTTACGAGCAGTACTTC	NA	TRBV11-2	TRBJ2-7	NA
CASSLPTKTEAFF	TGTGCCAGCAGCTTGCCGACTAAGACTGAAGCTTTCTTT	NA	TRBV7-8	TRBJ1-1	NA
CASSVDRILGGYTF	TGTGCCAGCAGCGTTGACAGGATTCTAGGTGGCTACACCTTC	NA	TRBV9	TRBJ1-2	NA
CASSSPGTGANVLTF	TGTGCCAGCAGCTCCCCAGGAACTGGGGCCAACGTCCTGACTTTC	NA	TRBV5-4	TRBJ2-6	NA
CASSQAGNFNYGYTF	TGTGCCAGCAGCCAAGCGGGGAACTTTAACTATGGCTACACCTTC	NA	TRBV4-2	TRBJ1-2	few
CASSWTDYEQYF	TGCGCCAGCAGCTGGACAGACTACGAGCAGTACTTC	NA	TRBV5-1	TRBJ2-7	NA
CASSRPGLRYGYTF	TGTGCCAGCAGCCGCCCCGGACTGAGATATGGCTACACCTTC	NA	TRBV11-2	TRBJ1-2	NA
CASSLGATTDSNQPQHF	TGTGCCAGCAGCTTAGGCGCGACAACAGATAGCAATCAGCCCCAGCATTTT	NA	TRBV7-9	TRBJ1-5	NA
CATAGQGNTEAFF	TGCGCCACCGCGGGACAGGGGAACACTGAAGCTTTCTTT	TRBD1	TRBV4-1	TRBJ1-1	NA
CASSQMTGRDYNEQFF	TGTGCCAGCAGCCAAATGACAGGGAGAGACTACAATGAGCAGTTCTTC	TRBD1	TRBV5-6	TRBJ2-1	many
CSVEDRTARGSYTF	TGCAGCGTTGAAGATCGAACTGCCCGGGGGAGCTACACCTTC	NA	TRBV29-1	TRBJ1-2	NA
CAIGREDTQYF	TGTGCCATCGGACGGGAAGATACGCAGTATTTT	NA	TRBV10-3	TRBJ2-3	NA
CASSTRQGAGEQYF	TGTGCCAGCAGTACCAGACAGGGGGCAGGGGAGCAGTACTTC	TRBD1	TRBV27	TRBJ2-7	NA
CASSLLRGHQETQYF	TGTGCCAGCAGCTTACTTCGAGGGCATCAAGAGACCCAGTACTTC	NA	TRBV7-9	TRBJ2-5	NA
CASSPDRGSYNEQFF	TGTGCCAGCAGCCCGGACAGGGGCTCCTACAATGAGCAGTTCTTC	TRBD1	TRBV7-8	TRBJ2-1	NA
CASSQDGREGETQYF	TGTGCCAGCAGCCAAGATGGGAGGGAGGGAGAGACCCAGTACTTC	TRBD2	TRBV4-2	TRBJ2-5	once
CASSVGAGGPTDTQYF	TGTGCCAGCAGCGTAGGTGCGGGAGGGCCCACAGATACGCAGTATTTT	TRBD2	TRBV9	TRBJ2-3	once
CASSSGQGLGGYTF	TGTGCCAGCAGTTCCGGTCAGGGTCTCGGCGGCTACACCTTC	NA	TRBV6-5	TRBJ1-2	NA
CAISPGGSGNTIYF	TGTGCCATCAGCCCGGGGGGCTCTGGAAACACCATATATTTT	NA	TRBV10-3	TRBJ1-3	few
CASSPQTSLGVRETQYF	TGTGCCAGCAGTCCACAGACTAGCCTGGGAGTAAGGGAGACCCAGTACTTC	TRBD2	TRBV6-6	TRBJ2-5	NA
CASSLLAGSRLGHNEQFF	TGTGCCAGCAGCCTCTTGGCGGGATCCCGGTTGGGACACAATGAGCAGTTCTTC	NA	TRBV9	TRBJ2-1	NA
CASSDGQGMSQPQHF	TGCGCCAGCAGCGATGGACAGGGAATGAGTCAGCCCCAGCATTTT	TRBD1	TRBV10-1	TRBJ1-5	NA
CASSLDPTGGEAFF	TGTGCCAGCAGCTTAGATCCGACAGGCGGTGAAGCTTTCTTT	NA	TRBV11-2	TRBJ1-1	NA
CASGSGQGFNEKLFF	TGCGCCAGCGGCTCGGGACAGGGGTTTAATGAAAAACTGTTTTTT	TRBD1	TRBV5-1	TRBJ1-4	NA
CASSEDRGGNQPQHF	TGTGCCAGCAGTGAAGATCGGGGGGGCAATCAGCCCCAGCATTTT	NA	TRBV6-1	TRBJ1-5	NA
CASSLDRGGQPQHF	TGTGCCAGCAGTCTGGACAGGGGTGGTCAGCCCCAGCATTTT	TRBD1	TRBV6-5	TRBJ1-5	once
CASGLGLITAEAFF	TGTGCTAGTGGTTTGGGTTTAATAACTGCTGAAGCTTTCTTT	NA	TRBV12-5	TRBJ1-1	NA
CASSLQMADTQYF	TGTGCCAGCAGCTTACAGATGGCAGATACGCAGTATTTT	NA	TRBV11-3	TRBJ2-3	NA
CASSLGAGTYEQYF	TGTGCCAGCAGTTTAGGGGCGGGGACCTACGAGCAGTACTTC	NA	TRBV27	TRBJ2-7	NA
CASSPRGLNEKLFF	TGTGCCAGCAGTCCCAGGGGTTTAAATGAAAAACTGTTTTTT	NA	TRBV6-5	TRBJ1-4	NA